Listed below are T cell receptor beta chains from one sample, sequenced in a study. Each CDR3 protein gets one entry after TCRdb re-called the 5' RACE reads with MiXCR. The sample has about 13,000 distinct CDR3 sequences, less than 25% seen once. The sample was naive CD4+ T cells sorted from blood. These receptors originate from a female donor with breast cancer. Each CDR3 is given with its conserved first and last residue. Each record gives: J gene, clone size, D gene, V gene, CDR3 protein, CDR3 DNA. The D gene is left open where the match is weak. Clone size is not always given. Where it is, it says once, few, many or a class for expanded clones.

>TRBJ2-2|.|TRBD2|TRBV6-1
CASSELAGGYTGELFF
TGCGCCAGCAGTGAATTAGCGGGAGGGTACACCGGGGAGCTGTTTTTT
>TRBJ2-1|medium-sized|TRBD2|TRBV7-3
CASSQLAGAFNEQFF
TGTGCCAGCAGCCAACTAGCGGGAGCCTTCAATGAGCAGTTCTTC
>TRBJ2-7|many|.|TRBV5-1
CASSLRLDYEQYF
TGCGCCAGCAGCTTGCGGTTAGACTACGAGCAGTACTTC
>TRBJ2-3|.|TRBD2|TRBV5-4
CASSSRLAGTDTQYF
TGTGCCAGCAGCTCCAGACTAGCGGGCACGGATACGCAGTATTTT
>TRBJ2-7|.|.|TRBV19
CASSTAPYEQYF
TGTGCCAGTAGTACCGCACCATACGAGCAGTACTTC
>TRBJ2-7|medium-sized|.|TRBV15
CATSRDRTYEQYF
TGTGCCACCAGCAGAGACAGGACCTACGAGCAGTACTTC
>TRBJ2-1|.|.|TRBV20-1
CSARDCERPSSYNEQFF
TGCAGTGCTAGAGATTGTGAGCGGCCAAGCTCCTACAATGAGCAGTTCTTC
>TRBJ2-3|many|TRBD2|TRBV20-1
CSARKTSGSRTDTQYF
TGCAGTGCTAGAAAGACTAGCGGGAGCCGCACAGATACGCAGTATTTT
>TRBJ2-1|.|TRBD2|TRBV25-1
CASSDSPPSGYYNEQFF
TGTGCCAGCAGTGACTCCCCGCCTAGCGGGTACTACAATGAGCAGTTCTTC
>TRBJ2-7|medium-sized|.|TRBV4-2
CASSQGSGGVPEQYF
TGTGCCAGCAGCCAAGGAAGTGGAGGGGTGCCCGAGCAGTACTTC
>TRBJ1-2|.|.|TRBV6-6
CASSYSNYGYTF
TGTGCCAGCAGTTACAGCAACTATGGCTACACCTTC
>TRBJ2-7|few|TRBD2|TRBV11-2
CASSTAVGVSGTKYEQYF
TGTGCCAGCAGCACAGCCGTAGGGGTAAGCGGGACCAAATACGAGCAGTACTTC
>TRBJ2-1|medium-sized|.|TRBV5-1
CASSLVGQSQQFF
TGCGCCAGCAGCTTGGTAGGACAATCCCAACAGTTCTTC
>TRBJ2-1|.|TRBD2|TRBV11-2
CASSRGTSGRGNEQFF
TGTGCCAGCAGCCGAGGGACTAGCGGGAGAGGGAATGAGCAGTTCTTC
>TRBJ1-1|once|TRBD1|TRBV12-3/TRBV12-4
CASTPDRKGAEAFF
TGTGCCAGCACCCCGGACAGGAAAGGGGCTGAAGCTTTCTTT
>TRBJ2-7|few|.|TRBV20-1
CSARTAGDLKFEQYF
TGCAGTGCTAGAACAGCGGGTGACTTGAAGTTCGAGCAGTACTTC
>TRBJ1-1|medium-sized|.|TRBV5-1
CASSSGILNTEAFF
TGCGCCAGCAGCTCGGGAATCCTGAACACTGAAGCTTTCTTT
>TRBJ2-1|.|.|TRBV11-2
CASSSYMKTEQFF
TGTGCCAGCAGCTCCTATATGAAGACTGAGCAGTTCTTC
>TRBJ1-1|few|.|TRBV14
CASSQSTRVGAFF
TGTGCCAGCAGCCAGTCCACCAGGGTTGGTGCTTTCTTT
>TRBJ2-2|.|TRBD2|TRBV7-6
CASSPNSGSSTGEPFF
TGTGCCAGCAGCCCCAATAGCGGGAGCAGCACCGGGGAACCGTTTTTT
>TRBJ1-4|many|.|TRBV12-3/TRBV12-4
CASSLRPTNEKLFF
TGTGCCAGCAGTTTAAGGCCAACTAATGAAAAACTGTTTTTT
>TRBJ2-1|many|.|TRBV4-1
CASSQVTAGGKAEQFF
TGCGCCAGCAGCCAAGTCACGGCCGGCGGGAAGGCTGAGCAGTTCTTC
>TRBJ1-2|.|.|TRBV9
CASSATFNYGYTF
TGTGCCAGCAGCGCAACATTTAACTATGGCTACACCTTC
>TRBJ2-7|many|TRBD1|TRBV4-1
CASSEGTGEEEQYF
TGCGCCAGCAGCGAGGGGACAGGGGAAGAAGAGCAGTACTTC
>TRBJ2-2|.|TRBD2|TRBV7-9
CASSSTSLAGDTGGLFF
TGTGCCAGCAGCTCCACCTCTCTAGCGGGAGACACCGGGGGGCTGTTTTTT
>TRBJ1-1|many|.|TRBV20-1
CSARDPLIDKNTEAFF
TGCAGTGCTAGAGATCCCCTAATCGACAAGAACACTGAAGCTTTCTTT
>TRBJ2-7|medium-sized|.|TRBV4-1
CASSQPKGSYEQYF
TGCGCCAGCAGCCAACCCAAGGGGTCCTACGAGCAGTACTTC
>TRBJ2-1|many|TRBD2|TRBV5-1
CASSAGLADYNEQFF
TGCGCCAGCAGCGCCGGACTAGCAGACTACAATGAGCAGTTCTTC
>TRBJ2-7|.|.|TRBV10-3
CAISGKVGVGNEQYF
TGTGCCATCAGTGGGAAAGTGGGAGTGGGGAATGAGCAGTACTTC
>TRBJ2-7|many|TRBD1|TRBV9
CASSPRADRTYEQYF
TGTGCCAGCAGCCCCCGGGCGGACAGGACCTACGAGCAGTACTTC
>TRBJ2-2|.|.|TRBV10-3
CAISECGTTHTGELFF
TGTGCCATCAGTGAGTGTGGGACCACGCACACCGGGGAGCTGTTTTTT